Given below is one TCR beta chain in context. Germline V gene data show CDR1 as SEHNR and CDR2 as FQNEAQ (reference sequence). The trim removed 4 bases at V and 2 bases at J, leaving 15 bases unmatched. The length of the CDR3 is 19 residues. The record originates from a study of T cell responses to AZD1222 COVID-19 vaccine. The repertoire was sequenced with immunoSEQ multiplex PCR; TCRdb's copy has only in-frame clones and lacks some. Here the sample spans approximately 110,000 clones, roughly 80% being singletons. The sequencing used peripheral blood, collected on day 0 of AZD1222 vaccination. The chain recombines TRBV7-9 with TRBJ2-1, with 9 bases that match TRBD2. The sequence was obtained from an adult in good health. DNA of the CDR3: TGTGCCAGCAGCTCCGTCGCGGGGGGGCGGGGGAACCCCTACAATGAGCAGTTCTTC. This translates into CASSSVAGGRGNPYNEQFF.